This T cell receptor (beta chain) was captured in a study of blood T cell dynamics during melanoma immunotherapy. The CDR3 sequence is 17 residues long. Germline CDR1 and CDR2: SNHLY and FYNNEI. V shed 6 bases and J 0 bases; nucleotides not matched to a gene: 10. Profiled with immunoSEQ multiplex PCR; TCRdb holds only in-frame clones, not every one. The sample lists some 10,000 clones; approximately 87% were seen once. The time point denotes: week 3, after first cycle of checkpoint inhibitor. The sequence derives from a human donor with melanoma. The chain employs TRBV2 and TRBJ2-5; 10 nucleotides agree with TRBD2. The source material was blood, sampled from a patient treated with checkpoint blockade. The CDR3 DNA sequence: TGTGCCAGCAGGCCCTCTCTAGCGGGGGCCCACCAAGAGACCCAGTACTTC. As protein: CASRPSLAGAHQETQYF.